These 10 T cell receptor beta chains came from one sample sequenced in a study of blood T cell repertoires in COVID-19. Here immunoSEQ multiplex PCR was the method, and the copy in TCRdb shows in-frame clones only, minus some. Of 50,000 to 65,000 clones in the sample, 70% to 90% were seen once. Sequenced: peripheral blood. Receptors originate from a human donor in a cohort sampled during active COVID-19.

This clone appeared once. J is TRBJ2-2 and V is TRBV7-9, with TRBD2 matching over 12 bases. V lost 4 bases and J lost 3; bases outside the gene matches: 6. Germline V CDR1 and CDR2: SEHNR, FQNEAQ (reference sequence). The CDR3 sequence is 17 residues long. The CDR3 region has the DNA TGTGCCAGCAGCTCAGGGACTAGCGGGTGGTACACCGGGGAGCTGTTTTTT. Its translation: CASSSGTSGWYTGELFF.

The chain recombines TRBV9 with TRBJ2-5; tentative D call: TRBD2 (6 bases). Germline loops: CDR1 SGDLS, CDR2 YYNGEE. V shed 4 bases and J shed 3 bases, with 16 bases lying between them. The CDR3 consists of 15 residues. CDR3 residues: CASSPNLTGEETQYF. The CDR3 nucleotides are TGTGCCAGCAGCCCAAATTTGACGGGGGAAGAGACCCAGTACTTC.

As DNA, the CDR3 is TGTGCCACCAGCAGGCAGGGGCAGAGCACTGAAGCTTTCTTT. Protein sequence: CATSRQGQSTEAFF. The chain uses TRBV15 and TRBJ1-1; weak D call: TRBD1 (6 bases). Per the germline V gene, CDR1 is LNHNV and CDR2 is YYDKDF (reference sequence). Trimming took off 3 bases at V and 4 bases at J, with 12 bases between the two ends. CDR3 length: 14 residues.

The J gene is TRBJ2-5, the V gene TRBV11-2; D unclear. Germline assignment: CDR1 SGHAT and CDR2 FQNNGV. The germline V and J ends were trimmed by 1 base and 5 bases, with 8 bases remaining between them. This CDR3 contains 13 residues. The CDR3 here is CASSLAYVETQYF. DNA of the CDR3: TGTGCCAGCAGCTTAGCCTACGTGGAGACCCAGTACTTC.

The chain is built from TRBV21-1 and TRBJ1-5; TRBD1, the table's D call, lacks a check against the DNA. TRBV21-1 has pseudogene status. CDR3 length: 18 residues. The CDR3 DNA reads TGTGCCAGCAGCGAAGAAACCACCGGGACAGGGGATAATCAGCCCCAGCATTTT. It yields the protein CASSEETTGTGDNQPQHF.

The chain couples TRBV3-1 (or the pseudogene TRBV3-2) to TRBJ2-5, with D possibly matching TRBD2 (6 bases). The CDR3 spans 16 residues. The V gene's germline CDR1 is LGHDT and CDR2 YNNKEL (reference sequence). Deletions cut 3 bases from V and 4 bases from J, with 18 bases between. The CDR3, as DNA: TGTGCCAGCAGCCATCGGAGGGAAAAAAGGGGAGAGACCCAGTACTTC. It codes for CASSHRREKRGETQYF.

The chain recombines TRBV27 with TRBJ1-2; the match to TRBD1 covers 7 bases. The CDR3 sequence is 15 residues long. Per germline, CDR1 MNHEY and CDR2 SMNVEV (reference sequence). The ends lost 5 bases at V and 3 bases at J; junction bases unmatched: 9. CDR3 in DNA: TGTGCCAGCAGTAGACAGGGAGGCTGGGACTATGGCTACACCTTC. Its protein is CASSRQGGWDYGYTF.

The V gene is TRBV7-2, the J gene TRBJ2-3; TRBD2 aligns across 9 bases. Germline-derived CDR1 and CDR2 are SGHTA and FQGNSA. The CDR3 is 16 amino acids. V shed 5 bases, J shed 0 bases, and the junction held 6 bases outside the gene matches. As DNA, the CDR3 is TGTGCCAGCAGCAAAAGCGGGGGGACAAGCACAGATACGCAGTATTTT. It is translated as CASSKSGGTSTDTQYF.

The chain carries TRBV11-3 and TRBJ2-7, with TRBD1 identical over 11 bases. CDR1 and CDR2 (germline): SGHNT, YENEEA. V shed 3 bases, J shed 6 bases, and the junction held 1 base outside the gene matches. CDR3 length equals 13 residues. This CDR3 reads CASSFGTGGEQYF. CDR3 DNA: TGTGCCAGCAGCTTCGGGACAGGGGGCGAGCAGTACTTC.

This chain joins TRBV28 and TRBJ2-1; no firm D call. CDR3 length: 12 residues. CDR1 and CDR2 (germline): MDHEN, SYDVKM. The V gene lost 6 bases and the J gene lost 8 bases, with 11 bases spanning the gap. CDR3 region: CASSSTHYEQFF. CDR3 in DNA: TGTGCCAGCAGCTCTACCCACTATGAGCAGTTCTTC.